This T cell receptor beta chain was captured by sequencing in a study of long-term antiretroviral therapy in people with HIV. About the study: Samples from the earliest time points predate the 2015 immediate-ART recommendation by about a decade.

This was the immunoSEQ v3.0 assay at survey level. TCRdb's table, derived via immunoSEQ multiplex PCR, lists solely in-frame clones and lacks some. The profile covers approximately 29,000 clones, with about four fifths appearing a single time and 6.2% taken by the ten largest. CDR1 MNHEY and CDR2 SVGAGI come from the germline V gene. CDR3 length: 15 residues. V gave up 6 bases and J gave up 0 bases, with 15 bases separating them. Without exception, participants with HIV were treated in the United States. The chain has TRBV6-5 and TRBJ2-7; D is perhaps TRBD2 (6 bases). This TCR came from a man in his late teens or twenties with HIV. The sample consisted of unsorted PBMCs, taken 0.4 years after starting antiretroviral therapy. The chain's CDR3 is CASRPASGLSYEQYF. The DNA of the CDR3 is TGTGCCAGCAGACCAGCAAGCGGGCTCTCCTACGAGCAGTACTTC.